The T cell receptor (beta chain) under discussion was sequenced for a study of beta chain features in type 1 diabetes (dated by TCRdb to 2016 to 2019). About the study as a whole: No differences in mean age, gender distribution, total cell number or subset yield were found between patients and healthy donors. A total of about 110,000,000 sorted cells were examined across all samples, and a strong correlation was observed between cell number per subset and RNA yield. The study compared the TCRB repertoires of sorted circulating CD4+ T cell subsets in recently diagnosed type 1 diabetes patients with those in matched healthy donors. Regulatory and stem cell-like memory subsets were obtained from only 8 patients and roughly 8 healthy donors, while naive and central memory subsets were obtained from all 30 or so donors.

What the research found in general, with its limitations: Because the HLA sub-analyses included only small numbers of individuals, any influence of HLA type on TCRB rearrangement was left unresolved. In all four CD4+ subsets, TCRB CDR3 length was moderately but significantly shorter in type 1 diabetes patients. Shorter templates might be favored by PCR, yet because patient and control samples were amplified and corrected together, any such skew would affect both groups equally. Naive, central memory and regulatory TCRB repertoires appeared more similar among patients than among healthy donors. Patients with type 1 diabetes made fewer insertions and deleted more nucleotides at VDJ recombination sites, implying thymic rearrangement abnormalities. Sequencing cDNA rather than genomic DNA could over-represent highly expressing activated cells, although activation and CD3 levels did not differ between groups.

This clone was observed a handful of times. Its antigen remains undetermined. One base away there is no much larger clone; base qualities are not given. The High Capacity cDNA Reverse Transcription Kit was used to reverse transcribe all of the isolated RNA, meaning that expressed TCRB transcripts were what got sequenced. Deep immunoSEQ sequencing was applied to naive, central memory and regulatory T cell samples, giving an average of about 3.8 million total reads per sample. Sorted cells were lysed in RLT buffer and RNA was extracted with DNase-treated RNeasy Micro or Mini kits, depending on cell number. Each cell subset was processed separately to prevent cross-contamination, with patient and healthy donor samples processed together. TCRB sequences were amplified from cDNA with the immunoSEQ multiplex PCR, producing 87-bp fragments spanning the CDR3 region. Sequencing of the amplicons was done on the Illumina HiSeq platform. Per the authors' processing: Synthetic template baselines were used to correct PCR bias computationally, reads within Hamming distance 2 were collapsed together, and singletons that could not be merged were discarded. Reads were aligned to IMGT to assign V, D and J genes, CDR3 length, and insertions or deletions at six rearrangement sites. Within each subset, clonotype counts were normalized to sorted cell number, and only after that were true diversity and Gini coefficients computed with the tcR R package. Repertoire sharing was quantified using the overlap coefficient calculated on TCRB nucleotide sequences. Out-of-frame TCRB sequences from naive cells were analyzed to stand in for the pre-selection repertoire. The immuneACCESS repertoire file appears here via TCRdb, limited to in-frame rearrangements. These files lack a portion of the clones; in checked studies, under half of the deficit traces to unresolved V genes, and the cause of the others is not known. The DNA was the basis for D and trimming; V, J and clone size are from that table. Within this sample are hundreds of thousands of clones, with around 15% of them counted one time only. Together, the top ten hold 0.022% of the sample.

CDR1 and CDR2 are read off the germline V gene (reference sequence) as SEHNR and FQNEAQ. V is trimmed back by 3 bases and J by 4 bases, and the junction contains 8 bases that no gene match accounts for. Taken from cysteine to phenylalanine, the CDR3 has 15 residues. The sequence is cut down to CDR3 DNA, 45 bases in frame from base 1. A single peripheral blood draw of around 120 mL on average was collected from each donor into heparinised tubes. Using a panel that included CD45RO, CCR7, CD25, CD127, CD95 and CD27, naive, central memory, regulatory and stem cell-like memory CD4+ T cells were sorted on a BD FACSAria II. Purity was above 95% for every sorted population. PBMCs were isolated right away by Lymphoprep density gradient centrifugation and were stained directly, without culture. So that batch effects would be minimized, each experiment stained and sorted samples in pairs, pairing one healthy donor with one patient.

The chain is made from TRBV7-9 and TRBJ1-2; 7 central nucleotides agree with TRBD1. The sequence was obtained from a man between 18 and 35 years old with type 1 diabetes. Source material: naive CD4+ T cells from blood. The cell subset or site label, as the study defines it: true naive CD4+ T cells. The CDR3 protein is CASSLDGTASYGYTF. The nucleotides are TGTGCCAGCAGCTTGGACGGGACAGCCTCCTATGGCTACACCTTC.